The clone carrying this TCR beta chain was observed at least ten times. Its antigen remains unidentified. This entry comes from a study of T cells in Graves' hyperthyroidism and ophthalmopathy. The ends lost 7 bases at V and 9 bases at J; junction bases unmatched: 14. The V gene's germline CDR1 is SNHLY and CDR2 FYNNEI. The CDR3 is 16 residues long. Study-level findings and limits: The majority of expanded thyroid clonotypes above 0.001 also appeared in blood.

What was amplified from RNA transcripts were TCR beta CDR3 regions. A first-round RT-PCR of the TCR CDR3 used the HTBI primer set. TCRdb re-analysed the multiplex PCR reads in MiXCR, keeping a single row per CDR3 protein. This table has roughly 500,000 distinct CDR3 sequences, over 11% appearing once. This TCR came from a woman in her twenties or thirties with Graves' hyperthyroidism that later progressed to Graves' ophthalmopathy. This chain connects TRBV2 to TRBJ1-6; TRBD1 agrees at 8 bases. Sequencing was done on a sample of blood. The CDR3 DNA is TGTGCCAGCACATCAGATTCCGGGACAGGAATTTCACCCCTCCACTTT. It codes for CASTSDSGTGISPLHF.